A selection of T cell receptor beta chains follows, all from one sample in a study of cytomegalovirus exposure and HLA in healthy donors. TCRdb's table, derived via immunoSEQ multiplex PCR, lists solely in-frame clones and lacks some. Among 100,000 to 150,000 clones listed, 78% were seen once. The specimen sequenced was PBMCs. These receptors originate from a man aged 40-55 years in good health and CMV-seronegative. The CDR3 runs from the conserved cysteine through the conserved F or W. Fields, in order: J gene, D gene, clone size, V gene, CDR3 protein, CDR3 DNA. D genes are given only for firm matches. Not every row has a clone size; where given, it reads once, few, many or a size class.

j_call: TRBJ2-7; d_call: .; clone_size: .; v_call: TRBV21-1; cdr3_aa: CASRLLNEQYF; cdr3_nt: TGTGCCAGCAGACTTCTCAACGAGCAGTACTTC
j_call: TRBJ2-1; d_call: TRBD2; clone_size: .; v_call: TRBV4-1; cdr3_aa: CASSQTTGTTLDEQFF; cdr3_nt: TGCGCCAGCAGCCAAACAACCGGGACTACACTCGATGAGCAGTTCTTC
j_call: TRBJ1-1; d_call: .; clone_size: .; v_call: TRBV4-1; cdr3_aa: CASSQGGVLRDPEAFF; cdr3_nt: TGCGCCAGCAGCCAAGGAGGGGTTTTGCGGGATCCTGAAGCTTTCTTT
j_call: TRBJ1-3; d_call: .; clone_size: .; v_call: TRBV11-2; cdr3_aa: CASSAQGNTGNTIYF; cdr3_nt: TGTGCCAGCAGCGCACAGGGCAATACCGGAAACACCATATATTTT
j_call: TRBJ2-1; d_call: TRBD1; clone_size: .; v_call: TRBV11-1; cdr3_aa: CASSSGQGSYNEQFF; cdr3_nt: TGTGCCAGCAGCTCGGGACAGGGTTCCTACAATGAGCAGTTCTTC
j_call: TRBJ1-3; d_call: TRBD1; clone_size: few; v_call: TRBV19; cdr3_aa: CASSPQGAFSGNTIYF; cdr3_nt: TGTGCCAGTAGCCCCCAGGGGGCCTTCTCTGGAAACACCATATATTTT
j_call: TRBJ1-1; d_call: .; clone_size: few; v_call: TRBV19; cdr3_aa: CASSPGGSMNTEAFF; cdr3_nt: TGTGCCAGTAGCCCTGGGGGCAGCATGAACACTGAAGCTTTCTTT
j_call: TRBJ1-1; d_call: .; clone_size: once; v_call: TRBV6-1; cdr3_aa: CASSEGRIMNTEAFF; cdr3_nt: TGTGCCAGCAGCGAAGGGAGAATTATGAACACTGAAGCTTTCTTT
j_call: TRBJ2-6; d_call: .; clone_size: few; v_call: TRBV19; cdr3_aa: CASSPDGDSGANGLTF; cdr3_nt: TGTGCCAGTAGCCCCGACGGGGACTCTGGGGCCAACGGCCTGACTTTC
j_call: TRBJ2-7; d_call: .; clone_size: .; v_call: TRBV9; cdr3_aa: CASSVGWGVDEQYF; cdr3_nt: TGTGCCAGCAGCGTAGGGTGGGGGGTGGACGAGCAGTACTTC
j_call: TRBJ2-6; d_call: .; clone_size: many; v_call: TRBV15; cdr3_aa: CATSSSPGGGANVLTF; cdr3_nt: TGTGCCACCAGCAGTTCCCCAGGTGGGGGGGCCAACGTCCTGACTTTC
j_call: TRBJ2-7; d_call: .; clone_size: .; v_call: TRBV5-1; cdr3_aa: CASSWGLGSYEQYF; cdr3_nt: TGCGCCAGCAGCTGGGGGCTGGGCTCCTACGAGCAGTACTTC
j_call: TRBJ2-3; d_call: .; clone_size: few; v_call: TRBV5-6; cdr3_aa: CASSQDRATDTQYF; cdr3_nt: TGTGCCAGCAGCCAGGACAGAGCCACAGATACGCAGTATTTT
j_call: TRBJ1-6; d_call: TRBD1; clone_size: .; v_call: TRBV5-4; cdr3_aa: CASTLGQGYSPLHF; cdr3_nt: TGTGCCAGCACCCTGGGACAGGGTTATTCACCCCTCCACTTT
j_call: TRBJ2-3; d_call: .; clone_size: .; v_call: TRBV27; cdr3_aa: CASSLLSRGGGSRTDTQYF; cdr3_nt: TGTGCCAGCAGTTTATTATCCCGTGGGGGGGGCTCTCGCACAGATACGCAGTATTTT
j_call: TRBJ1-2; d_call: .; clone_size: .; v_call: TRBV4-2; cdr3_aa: CASSQGQVVYGYTF; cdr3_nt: TGTGCCAGCAGCCAAGGCCAGGTAGTCTATGGCTACACCTTC
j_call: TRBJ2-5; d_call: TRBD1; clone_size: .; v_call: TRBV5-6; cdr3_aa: CASARQGRETQYF; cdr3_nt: TGTGCCAGCGCGAGACAGGGACGGGAGACCCAGTACTTC
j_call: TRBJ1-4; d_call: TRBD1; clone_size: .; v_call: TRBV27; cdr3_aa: CASSLSARGPKKLFF; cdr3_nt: TGTGCCAGCAGTTTATCGGCCAGGGGGCCCAAAAAACTGTTTTTT
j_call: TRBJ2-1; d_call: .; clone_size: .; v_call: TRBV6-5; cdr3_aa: CASSLLSSGVVNEQFF; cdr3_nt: TGTGCCAGCAGTTTACTTTCCTCGGGGGTGGTGAATGAGCAGTTCTTC
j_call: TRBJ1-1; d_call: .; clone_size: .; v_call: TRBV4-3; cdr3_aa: CASSQDLGNTEAFF; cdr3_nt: TGCGCCAGCAGCCAAGATCTAGGAAACACTGAAGCTTTCTTT
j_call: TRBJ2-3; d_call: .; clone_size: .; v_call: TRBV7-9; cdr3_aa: CASRPTSSNTDTQYF; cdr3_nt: TGTGCCAGCAGACCCACTAGTTCAAACACAGATACGCAGTATTTT
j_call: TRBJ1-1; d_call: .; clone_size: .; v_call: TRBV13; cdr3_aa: CASSPGGPYTEAFF; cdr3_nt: TGTGCCAGCAGCCCGGGGGGGCCGTACACTGAAGCTTTCTTT
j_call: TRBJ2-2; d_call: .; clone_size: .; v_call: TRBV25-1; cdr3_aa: CASSSGVTNTGELFF; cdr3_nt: TGTGCCAGCAGCTCAGGGGTTACGAACACCGGGGAGCTGTTTTTT
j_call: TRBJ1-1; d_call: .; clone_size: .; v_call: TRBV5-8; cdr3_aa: CASSFSTRNTEAFF; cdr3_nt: TGTGCCAGCAGCTTTTCTACGAGAAACACTGAAGCTTTCTTT
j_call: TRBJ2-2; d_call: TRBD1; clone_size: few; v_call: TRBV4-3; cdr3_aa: CASSTRTGLPGELFF; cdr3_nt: TGCGCCAGCTCAACAAGGACAGGATTACCCGGGGAGCTGTTTTTT
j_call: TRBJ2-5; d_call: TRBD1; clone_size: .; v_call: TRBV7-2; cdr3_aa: CASSLAGQGSETQYF; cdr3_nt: TGTGCCAGCAGCTTAGCGGGACAGGGGTCAGAGACCCAGTACTTC
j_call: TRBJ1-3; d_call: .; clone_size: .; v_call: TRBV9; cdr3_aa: CASSVGAYSGNTIYF; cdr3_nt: TGTGCCAGCAGCGTAGGGGCGTACTCTGGAAACACCATATATTTT
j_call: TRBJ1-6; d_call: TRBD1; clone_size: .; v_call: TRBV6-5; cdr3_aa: CASLTGGAGSPLHF; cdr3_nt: TGTGCCTCCCTAACAGGGGGCGCGGGTTCACCCCTCCACTTT
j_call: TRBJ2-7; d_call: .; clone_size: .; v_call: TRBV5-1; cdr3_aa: CASSFTVDSDEQYF; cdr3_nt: TGCGCCAGCAGCTTCACGGTTGACAGCGATGAGCAGTACTTC
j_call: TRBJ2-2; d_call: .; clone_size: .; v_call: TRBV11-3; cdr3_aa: CASKKDSHTGELFF; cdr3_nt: TGTGCCAGCAAAAAGGACAGCCACACCGGGGAGCTGTTTTTT
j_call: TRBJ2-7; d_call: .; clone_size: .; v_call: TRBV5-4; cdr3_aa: CASSFRGYEQYF; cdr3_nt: TGTGCCAGCAGCTTCAGGGGCTACGAGCAGTACTTC
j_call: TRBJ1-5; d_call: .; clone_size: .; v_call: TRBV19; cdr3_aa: CASSIFQGNQPQHF; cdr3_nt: TGTGCCAGTAGTATCTTCCAGGGCAATCAGCCCCAGCATTTT
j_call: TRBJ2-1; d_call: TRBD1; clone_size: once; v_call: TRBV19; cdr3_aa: CATLLRQGSYNEQFF; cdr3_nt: TGTGCCACGTTACTAAGACAGGGGAGTTACAATGAGCAGTTCTTC
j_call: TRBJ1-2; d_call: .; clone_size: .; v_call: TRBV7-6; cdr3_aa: CASSIQGGGYGYTF; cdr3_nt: TGTGCCAGCAGCATACAGGGCGGTGGTTATGGCTACACCTTC